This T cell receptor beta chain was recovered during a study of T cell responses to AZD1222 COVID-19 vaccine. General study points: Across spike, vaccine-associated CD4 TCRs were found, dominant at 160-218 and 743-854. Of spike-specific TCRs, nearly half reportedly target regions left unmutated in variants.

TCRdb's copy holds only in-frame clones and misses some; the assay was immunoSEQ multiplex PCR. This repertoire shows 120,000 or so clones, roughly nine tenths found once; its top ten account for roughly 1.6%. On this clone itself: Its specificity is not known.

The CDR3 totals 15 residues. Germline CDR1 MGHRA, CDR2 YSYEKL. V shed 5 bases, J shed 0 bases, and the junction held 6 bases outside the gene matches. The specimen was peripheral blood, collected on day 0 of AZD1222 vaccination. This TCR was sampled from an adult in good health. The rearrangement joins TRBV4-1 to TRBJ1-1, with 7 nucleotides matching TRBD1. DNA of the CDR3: TGCGCCAGCAGCTATCAACAGGGGTTGAACACTGAAGCTTTCTTT. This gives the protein CASSYQQGLNTEAFF.